This T cell receptor (beta chain) was obtained from a study of blood T cells in healthy people across ages. The CDR3 is made up of 14 amino acids. Germline V CDR1 and CDR2: DFQATT, SNEGSKA (reference sequence). Each donor was a healthy Caucasian individual from Russia, aged about 6 to 95. RNA extraction gave at least 5.5 micrograms of total RNA per sample. As for this clonotype: The junction shows a germline mismatch at one end, possibly a read error.

For the second PCR, which ran for roughly 7 to 11 cycles, a sample-barcoded 5' primer and a J-beta primer mix were used. CDR3-containing paired-end reads numbered at least 3 million in each sample. TCRdb re-derived calls from the 5' RACE reads in MiXCR, one entry per CDR3 protein. The sample lists 700,000 or so distinct CDR3 sequences; roughly 43% were seen once. Sequencing was carried out using blood. The clonotype was recovered from a man older than 75 in good health. V and J are TRBV20-1 and TRBJ1-5, with TRBD1 matching over 8 bases. Here the CDR3 DNA reads TGCAGTGCTAGAGATAGACAGGGGAATCAGCTCCAGCATTTT. Its protein product is CSARDRQGNQLQHF.